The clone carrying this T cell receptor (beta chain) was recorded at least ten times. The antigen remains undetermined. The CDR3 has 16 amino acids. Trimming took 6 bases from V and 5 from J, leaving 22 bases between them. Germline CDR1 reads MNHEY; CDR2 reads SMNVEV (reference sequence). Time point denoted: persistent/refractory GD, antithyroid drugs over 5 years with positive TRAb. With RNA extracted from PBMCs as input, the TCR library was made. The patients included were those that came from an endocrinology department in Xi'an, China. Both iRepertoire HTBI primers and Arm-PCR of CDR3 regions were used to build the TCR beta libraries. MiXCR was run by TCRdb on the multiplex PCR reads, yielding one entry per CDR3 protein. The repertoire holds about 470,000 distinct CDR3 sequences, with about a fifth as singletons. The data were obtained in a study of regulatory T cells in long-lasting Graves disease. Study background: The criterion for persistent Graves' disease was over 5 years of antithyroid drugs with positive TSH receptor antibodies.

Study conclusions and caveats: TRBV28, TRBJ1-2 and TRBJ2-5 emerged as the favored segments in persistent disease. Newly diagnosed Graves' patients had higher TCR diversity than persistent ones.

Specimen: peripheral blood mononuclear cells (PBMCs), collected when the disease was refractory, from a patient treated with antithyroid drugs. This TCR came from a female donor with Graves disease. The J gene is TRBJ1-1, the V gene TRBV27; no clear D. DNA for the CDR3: TGTGCCAGCAGCGCTCCCGGGTCGTTTGGTATAACTGAAGCTTTCTTT. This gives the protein CASSAPGSFGITEAFF.